This T cell receptor (beta chain) was captured in a study of Graves' ophthalmopathy and Graves' hyperthyroidism. Overall study: Investigators collected peripheral blood at initial diagnosis, before any treatment was given. Findings and limits, study-wide: Most expanded thyroid clonotypes above 0.001 frequency also appeared in blood.

Germline CDR1 reads SSHAT; CDR2 reads FNYEAQ (reference sequence). The CDR3 has 12 amino acids. Many counts were recorded for this clonotype. The antigen is undetermined. One end of the junction varies from germline; a read error may be responsible. From RNA, the CDR3 regions of TCR beta chains were amplified and sequenced. Second-round multiplex PCR came after first-round RT-PCR with HTBI primers. TCRdb itself ran the multiplex PCR reads through MiXCR, one entry per CDR3 protein. Of 400,000 or so distinct CDR3 sequences listed, over 15% are singletons. Other autoimmune diseases, uncontrolled infections, pregnancy or lactation excluded patients from enrollment. PBMCs had their origin in fresh peripheral blood (over 8.5 ml).

The chain couples TRBV7-7 to TRBJ2-5; D not resolved. The sequence derives from a young woman with stable Graves' hyperthyroidism. The sequenced sample consisted of peripheral blood. CDR3 sequence reads: CASSPPSETQYF. The CDR3 DNA is TGTGCTAGCAGCCCCCCCAGTGAGACCCAGTACTTC.